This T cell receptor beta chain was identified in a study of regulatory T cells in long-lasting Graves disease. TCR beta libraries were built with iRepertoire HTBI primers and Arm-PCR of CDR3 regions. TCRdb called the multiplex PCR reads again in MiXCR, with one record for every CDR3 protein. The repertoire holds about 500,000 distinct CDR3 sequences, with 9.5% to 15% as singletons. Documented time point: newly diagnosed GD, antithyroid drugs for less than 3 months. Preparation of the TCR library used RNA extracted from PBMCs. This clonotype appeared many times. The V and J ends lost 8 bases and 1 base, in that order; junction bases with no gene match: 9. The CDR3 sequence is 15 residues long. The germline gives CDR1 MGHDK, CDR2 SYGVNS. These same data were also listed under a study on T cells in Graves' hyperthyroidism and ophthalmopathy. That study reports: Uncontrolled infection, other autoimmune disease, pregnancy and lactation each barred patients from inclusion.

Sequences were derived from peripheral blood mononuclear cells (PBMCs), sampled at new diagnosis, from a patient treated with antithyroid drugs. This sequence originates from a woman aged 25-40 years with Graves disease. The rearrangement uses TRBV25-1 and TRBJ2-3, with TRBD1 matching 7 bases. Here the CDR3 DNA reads TGTGCCAGCGAAAGCTTCGGGACAGGCACAGATACGCAGTATTTT. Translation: CASESFGTGTDTQYF.